Below, 29 T cell receptor beta chains from the same sample are listed, as sequenced in a study of T cell responses to AZD1222 COVID-19 vaccine. Assay: immunoSEQ multiplex PCR; the TCRdb copy retains only in-frame clones and omits some. This table has roughly 130,000 clones, 88% appearing once. The sequenced sample was peripheral blood, obtained on day 0 of AZD1222 vaccination. The source of these receptors is an adult in good health.

The rearrangement joins TRBV7-8 to TRBJ2-7; D gene ambiguous. This CDR3 is built from 17 residues. CDR1 SGHVS and CDR2 FQNEAQ come from the germline V gene. Trimming cost V 1 base and J 2 bases, with 18 bases left between them. Here the CDR3 DNA reads TGTGCCAGCAGCTTAGGTTTCAACAGCCTCATTACCTACGAGCAGTACTTC. Translated, it gives CASSLGFNSLITYEQYF.

The chain links TRBV6-6 to TRBJ1-1, with D perhaps TRBD1 (5 bases). Trimming took 4 bases from V and 4 from J, leaving 16 bases between them. CDR3 length: 15 amino acids. The germline gives CDR1 MNHNY, CDR2 SVGAGI (reference sequence). The CDR3 DNA is TGTGCCAGCAGTTCTACTCGTTGGGGCTCCACTGAAGCTTTCTTT. This encodes CASSSTRWGSTEAFF.

This chain joins TRBV29-1 and TRBJ1-2; 8 nucleotides align to TRBD1. This CDR3 has 11 amino acids. Per the germline V gene, CDR1 is SQVTM and CDR2 is ANQGSEA. The V segment lost 7 bases and the J segment 5 bases; nucleotides outside the gene matches: 3. The DNA for the CDR3 is TGCAGCGCTGGACAGGGTTATGGCTACACCTTC. It codes for CSAGQGYGYTF.

This clone was recorded only once. The genes are TRBV7-6 and TRBJ2-7; D unresolved. Between the trimmed V and J ends, which lost 5 bases and 2 bases, there was a span of 19 bases. The length of the CDR3 is 16 residues. The germline V gene encodes CDR1 SGHVS and CDR2 FNYEAQ. The CDR3 coding sequence is TGTGCCAGCAGCGCTGACCGGGTTCTGATGGCCTACGAGCAGTACTTC. Translation gives CASSADRVLMAYEQYF.

The chain couples TRBV19 to TRBJ1-2, with 11 positions matching TRBD1. The J segment lost 3 bases and the V segment lost 7 bases, leaving 13 bases of the junction unmatched. The V gene's germline CDR1 is LNHDA and CDR2 SQIVND (reference sequence). This CDR3 contains 17 residues. CDR3 bases: TGTGCCAGTAACAGGAACCCCGGGACAGGGGGGGACTATGGCTACACCTTC. Its protein is CASNRNPGTGGDYGYTF.

The chain combines TRBV29-1 with TRBJ1-2; D may be TRBD1 (6 bases). The V gene lost 4 bases and the J gene lost 1 base, with 10 bases spanning the gap. From germline, CDR1 is SQVTM and CDR2 ANQGSEA. The CDR3 spans 13 residues. CDR3 sequence: CSVAPQGNYGYTF. The CDR3 DNA reads as TGCAGCGTTGCCCCACAGGGTAACTATGGCTACACCTTC.

This clone was counted between two and nine times. The V gene is TRBV19, the J gene TRBJ2-1; possibly TRBD1 for D (5 bases). Germline CDR1 LNHDA, CDR2 SQIVND (reference sequence). The CDR3 extends over 13 amino acids. V was cut by 4 bases and J by 3 bases, with 7 bases left in between. CDR3 coding DNA: TGTGCCAGTAGTACGACAGTCTACAATGAGCAGTTCTTC. Translating gives CASSTTVYNEQFF.

Worth noting for this clone: One junction end does not reproduce the germline sequence, and a read error may be involved. The chain is built from TRBV7-9 and TRBJ1-5; possible D gene TRBD1, 5 bases. Germline V lookup: CDR1 SEHNR, CDR2 FQNEAQ (reference sequence). This CDR3 is 15 amino acids long. Here the CDR3 reads CASSLGDGTNQPQHF. CDR3 nucleotide sequence: TGTGCCAGCAGCTTAGGAGACGGGACTAATCAGCCCCAACATTTT.

The rearrangement joins TRBV6-5 to TRBJ1-1; possible D gene TRBD1, 5 bases. The germline gives CDR1 MNHEY, CDR2 SVGAGI. Trimming left V 0 bases short and J 3 bases short, with 11 bases between. This CDR3 is built from 15 residues. In nucleotides, the CDR3 is TGTGCCAGCAGTTACTCCGTGAGAGGGGACACTGAAGCTTTCTTT. Translated: CASSYSVRGDTEAFF.

Only one count was recorded for this clone. The chain is built from TRBV7-6 and TRBJ2-7; 12 bases map to TRBD1. The V gene's germline CDR1 is SGHVS and CDR2 FNYEAQ. V lost 3 bases and J lost 5; bases outside the gene matches: 5. The CDR3 consists of 15 residues. The CDR3 region is CASSLGTGGANEQYF. CDR3 nucleotide sequence: TGTGCCAGCAGCTTGGGGACAGGGGGCGCGAACGAGCAGTACTTC.

The chain uses TRBV5-1 and TRBJ1-1; 7 bases agree with TRBD1. Germline V gives CDR1 SGHRS, CDR2 YFSETQ. Unmatched junction bases numbered 6, after V lost 6 bases and J lost 4 bases. The CDR3 has 13 residues. The CDR3 nucleotides are TGCGCCAGCAACGACAGGGTAGGCACTGAAGCTTTCTTT. It translates to CASNDRVGTEAFF. The full variable domain, rest sourced from reference TRBV5-1 and TRBJ1-1, is KAGVTQTPRYLIKTRGQQVTLSCSPISGHRSVSWYQQTPGQGLQFLFEYFSETQRNKGNFPGRFSGRQFSNSRSEMNVSTLELGDSALYLCASNDRVGTEAFFGQGTRLTVV.

V usage is TRBV6-5 and J usage is TRBJ1-6; perhaps TRBD1 as D (6 bases). The CDR3 loop spans 16 amino acids. Germline loops: CDR1 MNHEY, CDR2 SVGAGI. The V and J ends lost 0 bases and 6 bases respectively, with 12 bases between them. This CDR3 reads CASSYSGGRGNSPLHF. The DNA for the CDR3 is TGTGCCAGCAGTTACTCGGGGGGGCGAGGTAATTCACCCCTCCACTTT.

The rearrangement uses TRBV5-1 and TRBJ2-2, with 10 bases fitting TRBD1. The junction had 6 bases not matched to a gene; V was cut back by 4 bases and J by 3 bases. This CDR3 comprises 16 residues. Germline loops: CDR1 SGHRS, CDR2 YFSETQ. CDR3 sequence: CASSPGQGGYTGELFF. CDR3 coding DNA: TGCGCCAGCAGCCCCGGACAGGGGGGATACACCGGGGAGCTGTTTTTT.

This clone has only one observation. This chain links TRBV6-5 with TRBJ2-7, with 7 bases matching TRBD2. V lost 7 bases to trimming and J lost 5 bases; unmatched junction nucleotides: 5. The CDR3 consists of 12 residues. Germline V gives CDR1 MNHEY, CDR2 SVGAGI. The CDR3 loop reads CASTRGRDEQYF. DNA of the CDR3: TGTGCCAGCACCCGGGGGAGGGACGAGCAGTACTTC.

This clone was observed a handful of times. The chain is built from TRBV11-2 and TRBJ2-2, with D hard to call. The germline gives CDR1 SGHAT, CDR2 FQNNGV. This CDR3 is 14 amino acids long. With 0 bases removed from V and 4 bases from J, the gap between germline ends came to 6 bases. The DNA for the CDR3 is TGTGCCAGCAGCTTAGAACCAGGCACCGGGGAGCTGTTTTTT. Translating gives CASSLEPGTGELFF.

The rearrangement uses TRBV28 and TRBJ1-4, with D unresolved. Looked up from germline, CDR1 is MDHEN and CDR2 is SYDVKM. Trimming cost V 7 bases and J 0 bases, with 6 bases left between them. This CDR3 is built from 13 residues. In nucleotides, the CDR3 is TGTGCCAGCATAGGGACAACTAATGAAAAACTGTTTTTT. Protein product: CASIGTTNEKLFF.

This clone was counted once. The J gene is TRBJ2-7, the V gene TRBV25-1, with a weak D call TRBD2 (6 bases). This CDR3 has 14 amino acids. V lost 3 bases to trimming and J lost 2 bases, with 11 bases between them. Germline loops: CDR1 MGHDK, CDR2 SYGVNS. CDR3 sequence: CASSDAGLPYEQYF. CDR3 nucleotides: TGTGCCAGCAGTGACGCGGGGCTCCCCTACGAGCAGTACTTC.

CDR3 loop: CASSLGGRRNSPLHF. CDR3 DNA sequence: TGTGCCAGCAGCCTAGGGGGTAGAAGGAATTCACCCCTCCACTTT. V gene TRBV7-3 combines with J gene TRBJ1-6; D might be TRBD1 (6 bases). This CDR3 is built from 15 residues. Trimming took 5 bases from V and 7 from J, leaving 15 bases between them. Germline CDR1 and CDR2: SGHTA and FQGTGA.

The rearrangement uses TRBV5-5 and TRBJ1-2; D may be TRBD1 (5 bases). Germline-derived CDR1 and CDR2 are SGHKS and YYEKEE (reference sequence). The CDR3 length is 14 residues. V gave up 0 bases and J gave up 7 bases, with 13 bases separating them. DNA of the CDR3: TGTGCCAGCAGCTTGGTGATCCAGGGTGCTGGCTACACCTTC. Its protein product is CASSLVIQGAGYTF. Using reference TRBV5-5 and TRBJ1-2 for the parts outside the CDR3, the full variable domain is DAGVTQSPTHLIKTRGQQVTLRCSPISGHKSVSWYQQVLGQGPQFIFQYYEKEERGRGNFPDRFSARQFPNYSSELNVNALLLGDSALYLCASSLVIQGAGYTFGSGTRLTVV.

The V call is TRBV5-1, the J call TRBJ2-5; 10 nucleotides agree with TRBD2. This CDR3 contains 18 residues. Germline loops: CDR1 SGHRS, CDR2 YFSETQ. V shed 0 bases, J shed 4 bases, and the junction held 12 bases outside the gene matches. CDR3 DNA: TGCGCCAGCAGCTTGGCCCTCGGAGCGGGGGGGAGTGGAGAGACCCAGTACTTC. Its translation: CASSLALGAGGSGETQYF.

The genes are TRBV5-1 and TRBJ1-6, with D possibly TRBD1 on 6 matching bases. Germline V gene lookup returns CDR1 SGHRS and CDR2 YFSETQ. The V end lost 2 bases, the J end lost 6 bases, and 9 bases lay between the germline ends. CDR3 length: 14 residues. This CDR3 reads CASSFRQVNSPLHF. As DNA, the CDR3 is TGCGCCAGCAGCTTTCGACAGGTTAATTCACCCCTCCACTTT.

The CDR3 DNA is TGTGCCAGCAGTGAATCGGGACAGTTCTATGGCTACACCTTC. Translated, it gives CASSESGQFYGYTF. The rearrangement joins TRBV25-1 to TRBJ1-2; 7 bases line up with TRBD1. V was clipped by 1 base and J by 4 bases; unmatched bases: 3. Germline V CDR1 and CDR2: MGHDK, SYGVNS. The CDR3 totals 14 residues.

A note on this clone: Other DNA sequences in this sample translate to the same CDR3. The rearrangement joins TRBV18 to TRBJ1-1; no clear D. CDR1 and CDR2 from the germline V gene are KGHSH and LQKENI. V lost 3 bases, J lost 3 bases, and 8 bases lay in between. CDR3 size: 13 residues. The CDR3 loop reads CASSPPGDTEAFF. Written as DNA, the CDR3 is TGTGCCAGCTCACCCCCGGGTGACACTGAAGCTTTCTTT.

The rearrangement links TRBV28 to TRBJ2-2; 9 bases agree with TRBD1. The germline V gene encodes CDR1 MDHEN and CDR2 SYDVKM. The CDR3 contains 14 residues. Trimming cost V 7 bases and J 5 bases; bases outside gene matches: 5. The CDR3 sequence: CASIQGQGTGELFF. The DNA for the CDR3 is TGTGCCAGCATCCAGGGACAGGGAACCGGGGAGCTGTTTTTT.

The rearrangement uses TRBV15 and TRBJ1-5; the D is unclear. Germline V gene data show CDR1 as LNHNV and CDR2 as YYDKDF (reference sequence). The V end lost 3 bases, the J end lost 3 bases, and 6 bases lay between the germline ends. This CDR3 is 13 amino acids long. The chain's CDR3 is CATSRRDNQPQHF. The CDR3 nucleotides read TGTGCCACCAGCAGGAGGGACAATCAGCCCCAGCATTTT.

A remark on this clone: A junction end diverges from the germline sequence, so it may reflect a read error. The chain links TRBV6-1 to TRBJ1-2; maybe TRBD1 (5 bases). The germline V gene has CDR1 MNHNS and CDR2 SASEGT. The CDR3 has 14 residues. The chain's CDR3 is CASREGESNYGYTF. The CDR3 DNA reads as TGTGCCAGCAGGGAAGGGGAGTCTAACTATGGCTACACCTTC.

V gene TRBV5-4 combines with J gene TRBJ2-1; D is unresolved. Between the trimmed V and J ends, which lost 0 bases and 0 bases, there was a span of 10 bases. Per the germline V gene, CDR1 is SGHNT and CDR2 is YYREEE (reference sequence). This CDR3 is 16 amino acids long. The CDR3 is CASSLVDADSYNEQFF. Here the CDR3 DNA reads TGTGCCAGCAGCTTGGTGGACGCTGACTCCTACAATGAGCAGTTCTTC.

This chain joins TRBV3-1 (or the pseudogene TRBV3-2) and TRBJ2-1, with 7 bases that match TRBD2. V lost 7 bases, J lost 7 bases, and 13 bases stayed unmatched. This CDR3 is built from 15 residues. Germline V gene sequence: CDR1 LGHDT, CDR2 YNNKEL (reference sequence). The CDR3 nucleotides read TGTGCCAGCACTCGGGCGGGGGTTACACAAAATGAGCAGTTCTTC. This translates into CASTRAGVTQNEQFF.

This chain joins TRBV7-9 and TRBJ1-5; unclear D gene. There are 13 residues in the CDR3. V shed 4 bases and J shed 3 bases, with 7 bases lying between them. Germline values: CDR1 SEHNR, CDR2 FQNEAQ (reference sequence). For the CDR3, the DNA is TGTGCCAGCAGCTCGGACCCCAATCAGCCCCAGCATTTT. Protein: CASSSDPNQPQHF.